The T cell receptor beta chain under discussion was sequenced for a study of blood T cell repertoires in COVID-19. Study-wide background: The United States, Italy and Spain provided the acute and convalescent COVID-19 samples. PBMCs, B-cell-depleted T cells, or T cells were the source of the cDNA or gDNA that made up the material.

This CDR3 region has 18 residues. J gave up 5 bases and V 5 bases, and 20 bases lay outside the gene matches. The germline V gene has CDR1 SGHAT and CDR2 FQNNGV. This clone was recorded at least ten times. In the original analysis: Amplification of reference gene primers provided the estimated nucleated cell counts. Using immunoSEQ multiplex PCR, the repertoire was profiled, and TCRdb retains in-frame clones only, with some absent. The D gene and trimming were derived from the DNA, and the V and J assignments and clone size from that table. The sample records roughly 260,000 clones, around 82% being singletons.

The sequence was collected from a woman between 65 and 79 years old with acute or convalescent COVID-19. The V and J genes are TRBV11-2 and TRBJ2-7; 8 nucleotides align to TRBD1. The sequencing sample was made of peripheral blood. This CDR3 reads CASSPEDRTGWKRDEQYF. The CDR3, as DNA: TGTGCCAGCAGCCCAGAGGACCGGACAGGGTGGAAGCGGGACGAGCAGTACTTC.